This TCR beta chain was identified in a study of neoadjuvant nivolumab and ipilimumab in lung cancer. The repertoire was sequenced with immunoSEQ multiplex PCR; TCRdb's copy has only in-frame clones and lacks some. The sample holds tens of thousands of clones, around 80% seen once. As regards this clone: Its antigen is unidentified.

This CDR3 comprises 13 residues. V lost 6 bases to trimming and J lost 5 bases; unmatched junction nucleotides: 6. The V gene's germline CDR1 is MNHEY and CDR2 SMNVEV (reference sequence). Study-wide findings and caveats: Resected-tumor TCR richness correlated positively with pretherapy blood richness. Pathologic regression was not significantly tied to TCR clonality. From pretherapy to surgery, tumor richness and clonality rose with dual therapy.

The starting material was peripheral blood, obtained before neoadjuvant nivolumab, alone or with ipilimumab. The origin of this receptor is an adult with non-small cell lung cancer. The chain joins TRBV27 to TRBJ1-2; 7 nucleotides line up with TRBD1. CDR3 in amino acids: CASSQLTGYGYTF. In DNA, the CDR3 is TGTGCCAGCAGCCAACTGACAGGGTATGGCTACACCTTC.